Shown below are 27 T cell receptor beta chains from a single sample sequenced in a study of PD-L1 blockade in urothelial cancer. Here immunoSEQ multiplex PCR was the method, and the copy in TCRdb shows in-frame clones only, minus some. The sample lists fewer than 40,000 clones, around 90% occurring once. The sample was PBMCs, taken around atezolizumab (anti-PD-L1) treatment. The receptors were sampled from a man aged 65 to 85 with urothelial cancer.

This chain connects TRBV7-3 to TRBJ2-5; 11 bases map to TRBD2. This CDR3 is 15 amino acids long. CDR1 and CDR2 (germline): SGHTA, FQGTGA. The V segment lost 4 bases and the J segment 5 bases; nucleotides outside the gene matches: 6. The CDR3 DNA reads as TGTGCCAGCAGCTCGACTAGCGGGATGGGGGAGACCCAGTACTTC. The encoded protein is CASSSTSGMGETQYF.

The genes are TRBV5-1 and TRBJ1-1; D gene unclear. V lost 0 bases and J lost 2, with 11 bases in between. Germline V gene data show CDR1 as SGHRS and CDR2 as YFSETQ. The CDR3 consists of 15 residues. The CDR3 DNA is TGCGCCAGCAGCTTGGCCGGGGAACGAAACACTGAAGCTTTCTTT. As protein: CASSLAGERNTEAFF.

In its sample, this clone was seen once. The chain combines TRBV10-1 with TRBJ2-2; TRBD2 is a possible D gene (5 bases). V gave up 6 bases and J gave up 6 bases, with 14 bases separating them. The CDR3 covers 14 residues. Germline loops: CDR1 WNHNN, CDR2 SYGVQD (reference sequence). The CDR3 protein is CASRSGLQAGELFF. The CDR3 coding sequence is TGCGCCAGCAGGTCTGGACTCCAGGCCGGGGAGCTGTTTTTT.

The V gene is TRBV19, the J gene TRBJ2-7; D may be TRBD1 (6 bases). Germline V gives CDR1 LNHDA, CDR2 SQIVND (reference sequence). The germline V and J ends were trimmed by 3 bases and 4 bases, with 19 bases remaining between them. The CDR3 consists of 16 residues. DNA of the CDR3: TGTGCCAGTAGTATGTGGCCCCCGACAGGTTCTTACGAGCAGTACTTC. It yields the protein CASSMWPPTGSYEQYF.

This clone was seen a handful of times. This rearrangement joins TRBV19 to TRBJ2-1; the match to TRBD2 covers 7 bases. With 3 bases clipped from V and 4 bases from J, the junction kept 6 bases outside the gene matches. Germline CDR1 LNHDA, CDR2 SQIVND (reference sequence). This CDR3 is 15 amino acids long. The CDR3 sequence: CASSIASGDYNEQFF. The DNA of the CDR3 is TGTGCCAGTAGTATTGCTAGCGGAGATTACAATGAGCAGTTCTTC. Variable domain in full (rest from reference TRBV19 and TRBJ2-1): DGGITQSPKYLFRKEGQNVTLSCEQNLNHDAMYWYRQDPGQGLRLIYYSQIVNDFQKGDIAEGYSVSREKKESFPLTVTSAQKNPTAFYLCASSIASGDYNEQFFGPGTRLTVL.

J is TRBJ2-1 and V is TRBV7-3; D perhaps matches TRBD2 (7 bases). The germline V gene encodes CDR1 SGHTA and CDR2 FQGTGA. The ends were cut back, 0 bases at V and 6 bases at J, with 12 bases in the middle. The length of the CDR3 is 15 residues. In DNA form, the CDR3 reads TGTGCCAGCAGCTTAACGGGGGGGCGGAGCAATGAGCAGTTCTTC. Protein sequence: CASSLTGGRSNEQFF.

This clone turned up a few times. This chain joins TRBV9 and TRBJ2-1; TRBD2 aligns across 12 bases. The junction had 3 bases not matched to a gene; V was cut back by 4 bases and J by 4 bases. The CDR3 contains 15 residues. The germline V gene has CDR1 SGDLS and CDR2 YYNGEE. The CDR3 sequence: CASSQTSGSYNEQFF. CDR3 DNA sequence: TGTGCCAGCAGCCAGACTAGCGGGAGTTACAATGAGCAGTTCTTC.

J is TRBJ2-5 and V is TRBV9, with 7 nucleotides matching TRBD1. J gave up 5 bases and V 0 bases, and 13 bases lay outside the gene matches. Germline V gene sequence: CDR1 SGDLS, CDR2 YYNGEE. CDR3 size: 17 residues. Written as DNA, the CDR3 is TGTGCCAGCAGCGTAGAAGGGAGAGGGGGCATCCCTGAGACCCAGTACTTC. Residues: CASSVEGRGGIPETQYF.

The V and J genes are TRBV5-1 and TRBJ1-1; possible D gene TRBD1, 5 bases. The CDR3 sequence is 14 residues long. CDR1 is SGHRS and CDR2 is YFSETQ in the germline V gene. Trimming took off 1 base at V and 4 bases at J, with 11 bases between the two ends. CDR3 amino acids: CASSLYRGGTEAFF. In DNA form, the CDR3 reads TGCGCCAGCAGCTTGTATAGGGGCGGCACTGAAGCTTTCTTT.

The genes are TRBV23-1 and TRBJ2-7; TRBD1 might be the D (6 bases). TRBV23-1 is classed as an ORF, of uncertain function. V lost 11 bases and J lost 4, with 18 bases in between. This CDR3 contains 13 residues. CDR3 protein: CALRLQGEYEQYF. Written as DNA, the CDR3 is TGCGCCCTTAGGTTACAGGGAGAATACGAGCAGTACTTC.

The chain employs TRBV4-1 and TRBJ2-2; D possibly corresponds to TRBD2 (5 bases). The CDR3 is made up of 16 amino acids. The V gene lost 6 bases and the J gene lost 2 bases, with 16 bases spanning the gap. Per germline, CDR1 MGHRA and CDR2 YSYEKL. In nucleotides, the CDR3 is TGCGCCAGCAGGAGTCAGCCGGGGATAAACACCGGGGAGCTGTTTTTT. Protein product: CASRSQPGINTGELFF.

This chain joins TRBV28 and TRBJ2-3; 7 nucleotides align to TRBD1. Unmatched junction bases numbered 11, after V lost 6 bases and J lost 2 bases. Germline CDR1 is MDHEN and CDR2 is SYDVKM. CDR3 size: 16 residues. CDR3 sequence: CASRLPLQGNTDTQYF. In DNA form, the CDR3 reads TGTGCCAGCAGGTTGCCTCTACAGGGGAACACAGATACGCAGTATTTT.

The chain combines TRBV5-1 with TRBJ2-2; no reliable D call. The V gene lost 2 bases and the J gene lost 0 bases, with 8 bases spanning the gap. Germline CDR1 SGHRS, CDR2 YFSETQ. CDR3 length: 15 amino acids. In nucleotides, the CDR3 is TGCGCCAGCAGCTTTCCTCCTCCGAACACCGGGGAGCTGTTTTTT. Amino acids: CASSFPPPNTGELFF.

The V and J genes are TRBV19 and TRBJ2-1; 7 positions agree with TRBD2. The CDR3 length is 14 residues. V lost 6 bases to trimming and J lost 10 bases; unmatched junction nucleotides: 12. Looked up from germline, CDR1 is LNHDA and CDR2 is SQIVND (reference sequence). DNA of the CDR3: TGTGCCAGTAGATCGGACGGGAGGAGCTGGGAGCAGTTCTTC. It yields the protein CASRSDGRSWEQFF.

The chain has TRBV30 and TRBJ1-3; TRBD1 aligns across 7 bases. The CDR3 runs to 15 residues. The V and J ends lost 2 bases and 0 bases, in that order; junction bases with no gene match: 4. The germline V gene encodes CDR1 GTSNPN and CDR2 SVGIG (reference sequence). The CDR3 region is CAWSRDSGSGNTIYF. The CDR3 DNA is TGTGCCTGGAGTAGGGACAGCGGCTCTGGAAACACCATATATTTT.

The chain uses TRBV10-3 and TRBJ2-1; 7 bases line up with TRBD1. V lost 11 bases, J lost 1 base, and 8 bases stayed unmatched. Germline V gene sequence: CDR1 ENHRY, CDR2 SYGVKD. The CDR3 totals 14 residues. CDR3 coding DNA: TGTGCCCCCTCGCCGGGACAGTCCTACAATGAGCAGTTCTTC. Residues: CAPSPGQSYNEQFF.

The chain combines TRBV5-4 with TRBJ1-5; 8 nucleotides match TRBD1. CDR3 length: 13 amino acids. CDR1 is SGHNT, CDR2 YYREEE, per germline (reference sequence). V lost 6 bases to trimming and J lost 4 bases; unmatched junction nucleotides: 3. CDR3 protein: CASTRDRNQPQHF. The DNA for the CDR3 is TGTGCCAGCACCAGGGACAGGAATCAGCCCCAGCATTTT.

This chain connects TRBV5-1 to TRBJ1-1; perhaps TRBD1 as D (6 bases). V was trimmed by 5 bases and J by 1 base, leaving 12 bases between them. Germline values: CDR1 SGHRS, CDR2 YFSETQ. CDR3 length: 14 residues. Written as DNA, the CDR3 is TGCGCCAGCAGTCCTACGACAGGGAACACTGAAGCTTTCTTT. It yields the protein CASSPTTGNTEAFF.

The chain carries TRBV28 and TRBJ2-1; TRBD2 agrees at 7 bases. The V gene end was trimmed by 7 bases and the J gene end by 0 bases; junction bases not matched to a gene: 3. CDR1 and CDR2 from the germline V gene are MDHEN and SYDVKM. The CDR3 contains 14 residues. CDR3 DNA: TGTGCCAGCAATCGCGGGAGCTCCTACAATGAGCAGTTCTTC. This sequence encodes CASNRGSSYNEQFF.

With regard to this clone: At one of its ends the junction is not consistent with the germline gene, which may arise from a read error. The chain joins TRBV7-2 to TRBJ2-1; the match to TRBD2 covers 11 bases. Germline CDR1 SGHTA, CDR2 FQGNSA. The CDR3 contains 11 residues. This chain's CDR3 is CSSGGYNEQFF. The CDR3 DNA reads TGCTCTAGCGGGGGGTACAATGAGCAGTTCTTC.

This chain connects TRBV5-4 to TRBJ2-2, with D uncertain. The CDR3 extends over 13 amino acids. The germline V and J ends were trimmed by 4 bases and 5 bases, with 9 bases remaining between them. Germline CDR1 reads SGHNT; CDR2 reads YYREEE (reference sequence). Here the CDR3 DNA reads TGTGCCAGCAGCCTAGTTCGGACCGGGGAGCTGTTTTTT. It translates to CASSLVRTGELFF. The full variable domain, completed using reference TRBV5-4 and TRBJ2-2, is ETGVTQSPTHLIKTRGQQVTLRCSSQSGHNTVSWYQQALGQGPQFIFQYYREEENGRGNFPPRFSGLQFPNYSSELNVNALELDDSALYLCASSLVRTGELFFGEGSRLTVL.

This clone has just a few counts. The gene calls are TRBV19 and TRBJ2-2, with D tentatively TRBD2 (7 bases). The CDR3 is 15 residues long. Germline V lookup: CDR1 LNHDA, CDR2 SQIVND (reference sequence). V was pared by 6 bases and J by 7 bases, with 18 bases between. The CDR3 protein is CASSPGGGVVGELFF. The DNA for the CDR3 is TGTGCCAGTAGCCCTGGAGGGGGGGTAGTCGGGGAGCTGTTTTTT.

The rearrangement uses TRBV9 and TRBJ1-3; possible D gene TRBD1, 5 bases. Looked up from germline, CDR1 is SGDLS and CDR2 is YYNGEE. V lost 0 bases and J lost 3, with 10 bases in between. The CDR3 length is 15 residues. The CDR3 sequence: CASSVAGGDGNTIYF. CDR3 sequence (DNA): TGTGCCAGCAGCGTAGCGGGGGGAGATGGAAACACCATATATTTT.

The chain has TRBV7-8 and TRBJ2-7; TRBD2 matches at 8 bases. Germline loops: CDR1 SGHVS, CDR2 FQNEAQ. J lost 1 base, V lost 1 base, and 3 bases had no gene match. The CDR3 sequence is 15 residues long. The CDR3 loop reads CASSLGGGRSYEQYF. CDR3 nucleotides: TGTGCCAGCAGCTTAGGGGGCGGGAGGTCCTACGAGCAGTACTTC.

The chain is built from TRBV9 and TRBJ2-1, with TRBD2 matching over 13 bases. Trimming at V came to 2 bases and at J to 1 base, leaving 9 bases not matched to a gene. This CDR3 spans 19 amino acids. CDR1 and CDR2 from the germline V gene are SGDLS and YYNGEE. CDR3 DNA sequence: TGTGCCAGCAGCGTGGGACTAGCGGGGCCTCAAGGGTCCTACAATGAGCAGTTCTTC. It yields the protein CASSVGLAGPQGSYNEQFF. Looking up the rest from reference TRBV9 and TRBJ2-1 gives the full variable domain: DSGVTQTPKHLITATGQRVTLRCSPRSGDLSVYWYQQSLDQGLQFLIQYYNGEERAKGNILERFSAQQFPDLHSELNLSSLELGDSALYFCASSVGLAGPQGSYNEQFFGPGTRLTVL.

This chain uses TRBV2 with TRBJ1-1; D gene ambiguous. Germline V gives CDR1 SNHLY, CDR2 FYNNEI. V gave up 3 bases and J gave up 2 bases, with 13 bases separating them. This CDR3 is built from 15 residues. CDR3 DNA sequence: TGTGCCAGCAGTGAGGTGTCCAGGCGCAACACTGAAGCTTTCTTT. This gives the protein CASSEVSRRNTEAFF.

V and J are TRBV28 and TRBJ2-7, with 12 bases aligning to TRBD2. There are 16 residues in the CDR3. Germline assignment: CDR1 MDHEN and CDR2 SYDVKM. The junction had 14 bases not matched to a gene; V was cut back by 5 bases and J by 9 bases. CDR3 nucleotide sequence: TGTGCCAGCAGTCCTTCCGGGACTAGCGGGCGGGCAGGGCAGTACTTC. This gives the protein CASSPSGTSGRAGQYF.